This T cell receptor beta chain was captured by sequencing in a study of T cells in Graves' hyperthyroidism and ophthalmopathy (dated by TCRdb to the late 2010s). Broadly, across the study: Peripheral blood was sampled at the time of initial diagnosis, prior to any treatment. TCR V-J signatures able to tell the groups apart were searched for in a discovery cohort of 90 to 100 patients, of whom more than 40 had Graves' ophthalmopathy and 55 to 65 had stable Graves' hyperthyroidism. After blood sampling, hyperthyroidism patients were treated with methimazole at a starting dose of 30 mg daily, and ophthalmopathy patients were treated with high-dose intravenous methylprednisolone. In six Graves' hyperthyroidism patients, the study also compared T-cell repertoires from thyroid tissue with T-cell repertoires from blood. For training and testing, the 100 or so patients in the discovery cohort were randomly divided in a 7:3 ratio. The paper describes TCR Vbeta CDR3 sequencing of 135 peripheral blood samples, made up of under 50 ophthalmopathy patients, 70 to 80 hyperthyroidism patients and some 17 progressor patients. Prospective prediction of ophthalmopathy was tested in an independent validation cohort of approximately 19 hyperthyroidism patients and approximately 17 patients who later progressed to ophthalmopathy. Findings and caveats that apply to the study as a whole: Sample size was not statistically predetermined, and investigators were not blinded to group allocation. During validation, the model predicted progression to ophthalmopathy a median of approximately 6 months ahead of onset, with more than 55% sensitivity and 72% to 80% specificity. Blood samples also contained most of the expanded thyroid clonotypes (frequency above 0.001), which suggests that blood repertoires may reflect thyroid immune responses. A 13 V-J signature model separated ophthalmopathy from stable hyperthyroidism, with roughly 88% sensitivity and 81.08% specificity in cross-validation and 80%/75% in testing.

As to this clonotype: What this receptor recognizes is not known. There are no base qualities to consult, and no much larger clone falls within one base.

The cysteine opens and the phenylalanine closes a CDR3 of 15 amino acids. The sequence is cut down to CDR3 DNA, 45 bases in frame from base 1. Here V drops 1 base and J drops 6 bases, and the junction holds 5 bases not matched to any gene. The germline V gene sets CDR1 to LGHNA and CDR2 to YSLEER. Amplification of TCR beta CDR3 regions was carried out from RNA transcripts. A first-round RT-PCR of the TCR CDR3 used the HTBI primer set with the Qiagen OneStep RT-PCR kit. Libraries were constructed in a second round of multiplex PCR, after which size selection and purification were carried out. Libraries were sequenced paired-end with 100 bp reads on an Illumina HiSeq2000. Regarding the original processing steps: SOAPnuke was used to process the raw data, removing reads that contained adapters or uncalled bases, had a mean Phred below 15, or lacked an exact match to the constant primer or identifier. COPE v1.2.5 was used to merge the high-quality paired reads, and each unique nucleotide sequence was defined as a clonotype. MiTCR v1.1 was used to align clonotypes to the IMGT TRBV, TRBD and TRBJ reference segments. The analysis included only V-J combinations with a frequency above 0.0001, which together covered around 99% of the repertoires. The TCS score was defined as F50 (clonal expansion) divided by E x V (chaos), with BLOSUM62-based TCRdist calculated between CDR3 peptides within each V-J. Welch's t-statistics and random forest reduced some 510 V-J features to 13, which were used in a naive Bayes classifier (R e1071). TCRdb reanalyzed the raw reads on its own, using fastp at Q25 for trimming and MiXCR for clone calling, and kept in-frame beta chains. A single entry per CDR3 protein holds the most common genes and DNA from its merged rows. The V and J calls here are based on TCRdb, not the publication. The sample table records hundreds of thousands of distinct CDR3 sequences; 12% to 15% of these occur just once. The top ten constitute roughly a tenth of the sample.

Stable Graves' hyperthyroidism was defined as the absence of progression to ophthalmopathy over 18 months of follow-up. Hyperthyroidism patients were newly diagnosed, had a disease duration of under 2 months, and were aged 18 to 65 years. Patients with uncontrolled infections, other autoimmune diseases, pregnancy or lactation were excluded. Diagnoses were based on clinical symptoms, serum thyroxine and TRAb, thyroid ultrasound and orbital computed tomography. Ficoll-Paque density gradient centrifugation was used to isolate PBMCs from 10 ml of fresh peripheral blood. Trizol reagent was used to extract total RNA, and RNA quality was then checked on an Agilent 2100 Bioanalyzer.

The chain couples TRBV4-3 to TRBJ2-1; 8 bases in between match TRBD2. This receptor was obtained from a woman under 30 with Graves' hyperthyroidism. Sequencing was performed on blood. The CDR3 in this case is CASSQGVSGINEQFF. The base sequence is TGCGCCAGCAGCCAAGGGGTTAGCGGGATCAATGAGCAGTTCTTC.